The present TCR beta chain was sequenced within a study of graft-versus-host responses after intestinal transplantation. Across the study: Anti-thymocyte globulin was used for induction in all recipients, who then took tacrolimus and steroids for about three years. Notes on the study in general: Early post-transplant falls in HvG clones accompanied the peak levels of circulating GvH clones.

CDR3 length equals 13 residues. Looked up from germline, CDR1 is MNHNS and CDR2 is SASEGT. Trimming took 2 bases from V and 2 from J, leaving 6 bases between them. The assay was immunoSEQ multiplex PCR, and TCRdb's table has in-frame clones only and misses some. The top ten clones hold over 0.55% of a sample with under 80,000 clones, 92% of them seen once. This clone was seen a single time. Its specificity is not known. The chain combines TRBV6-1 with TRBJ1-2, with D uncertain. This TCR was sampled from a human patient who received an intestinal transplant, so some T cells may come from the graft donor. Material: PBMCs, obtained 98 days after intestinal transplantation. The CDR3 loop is CASSERVNYGYTF. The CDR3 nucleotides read TGTGCCAGCAGTGAAAGGGTCAACTATGGCTACACCTTC.